The present T cell receptor beta chain was sequenced within a study of liver allograft versus peripheral blood T cells. Study overall: A comparison was made between T cell receptor repertoires in transplanted livers and those in recipients' peripheral blood. The study's findings and limits: Intragraft liver T cell receptor repertoires reportedly differed from peripheral blood repertoires.

This clonotype was found a few times. The target antigen is unknown. V was cut by 1 base and J by 5 bases, with 11 bases left in between. There are 13 residues in the CDR3. Germline CDR1 is SQVTM and CDR2 is ANQGSEA. TCRdb passed the reads through MiXCR, listing each CDR3 protein once. The table lists around 12,000 distinct CDR3 sequences, around a sixth of them singletons. The TCR originated in a human patient who had a liver transplant. Some T cells may be supplied by the graft donor. The chain combines TRBV29-1 with TRBJ2-5; maybe TRBD1 (5 bases). CDR3 amino acids: CSVEVGRRETQYF. DNA for the CDR3: TGCAGCGTTGAAGTGGGGCGACGGGAGACCCAGTACTTC.